The present entry profiles one T cell receptor (beta chain) with its context. Its target is not known. One junction end does not reproduce the germline sequence, and a read error may be involved. Germline assignment: CDR1 MNHEY and CDR2 SVGAGI. The length of the CDR3 is 12 residues. These data are taken from a study of CD4 T cells in relation to SARS-CoV-2 and coronaviruses. Study information: PBMCs were cultured with antigen for over nine days before TCR beta sequencing.

The study's findings and limits: The cross-reactivity analysis covered only spike protein, not other viral proteins. No donor gave both pre-pandemic and post-infection samples.

Before the COVID-19 pandemic, during about 2010-2018, CD4+ T cells were taken from unexposed donors. After 10 to 11 days of culture, CD4+ T cells were isolated. Testing used SARS-CoV-2 S/N and four cold-coronavirus spikes on unexposed-donor CD4+ T cells, cells permitting. Produced via immunoSEQ multiplex PCR; TCRdb's table is partial and in-frame only. The repertoire consists of 10,000 to 11,000 clones, with about 81% occurring once and the leading ten covering roughly a sixth. V and J are TRBV6-5 and TRBJ2-7; TRBD2 matches at 7 bases. This receptor was obtained from a human donor in good health. Sequencing used CD4+ T cells from PBMCs, cultured in vitro. CDR3 region: CASERGLYGQYF. The CDR3 DNA is TGTGCCAGTGAGCGGGGCTTATACGGGCAGTACTTC.